This T cell receptor (beta chain) was found in a study of cytomegalovirus exposure and HLA in healthy donors. Regarding the study as a whole: Subsequent analysis found a tendency for first-cohort TCR clusters to co-occur within the 120 or so validation repertoires.

Sequencing was performed with immunoSEQ multiplex PCR; in TCRdb, only in-frame clones are kept and a portion is missing. The data hold 70,000 to 75,000 clones, with around 95% observed a single time. About this clone itself: Antigen: not known.

The CDR3 is made up of 11 amino acids. CDR1 and CDR2 (germline): MGHDK, SYGVNS. Trimming removed 6 bases from V and 6 bases from J, with 7 bases in between. The donors were members of the roughly 130-subject validation cohort (separate from the approximately 670-subject first cohort). The material sequenced was PBMCs. The V and J genes are TRBV25-1 and TRBJ2-3, with D hard to call. This sequence originates from a woman under 30 in good health and CMV-seropositive. The CDR3 loop is CASRGADTQYF. DNA for the CDR3: TGTGCCAGCAGGGGCGCCGATACGCAGTATTTT.